This T cell receptor (beta chain) derives from a study of CD8 T cells in Susac syndrome (dated by TCRdb to about 2019). Background for the entire study: Among the Susac syndrome patients who were sequenced, clinically active disease was present in roughly six and clinical remission was observed in roughly 8. At blood withdrawal, Susac syndrome patients were either therapy-naive, taking corticosteroids (in some cases with IVIg as well), or taking IVIg alone. The study used repertoire sequencing to test whether antigen drove CD8+ T cell activation and differentiation in Susac syndrome. The investigation overall reported the following: The CD4+ T cell repertoire of patients with Susac syndrome showed no detectable clonal expansion. The number of individuals in the TCR sequencing and HLA analysis was recognized as being relatively small.

RNA was extracted using the RNeasy kit, and roughly 0.5 to 1 ug of the RNA was reverse transcribed with random hexamers. TCR beta CDR3 regions were amplified with the immunoSEQ multiplex PCR assay covering 54 Vbeta and 13 Jbeta segments. PCR amplification bias was corrected using a synthetic template baseline for primer optimization and computational correction. For the original study's pipeline: Only productive sequences were kept, with reads annotated to V, D and J genes according to IMGT and analyzed in immunoSEQ Analyzer. Clonality was calculated as one minus the Shannon entropy normalized by log2 of the number of productive unique sequences. For each patient and control, public and private clones were evaluated within the 100 most prevalent clones. Clones were defined as Susac-specific when absent from the healthy and MS cohorts, from 1052 published viral clones and from other ImmuneACCESS disease sequences. TCRdb reran the public reads through fastp at Q25 and MiXCR, keeping productive beta chains. Here each entry gathers all rows of one CDR3 protein and keeps the most common genes and DNA. The V and J calls reflect TCRdb's pipeline rather than the authors' work. The sample records approximately 210,000 distinct CDR3 sequences, about 94% of which are singletons. The ten largest clones take up around 0.15% of the sample.

High-throughput TCR beta sequencing profiled peripheral blood CD8+ and CD4+ T cells from healthy donors, Susac syndrome patients and multiple sclerosis patients. The Susac syndrome patients fulfilled recently defined diagnostic criteria for either definite or probable disease. Bulk CD8+ and CD4+ T cells were purified magnetically by negative isolation, whereas CD8+ TEMRA cells were enriched by FACS. Blood was drawn into EDTA tubes, processed within 24 hours, and PBMCs were isolated by density gradient centrifugation. PBMCs intended for TCR sequencing were cryopreserved in liquid nitrogen and were subsequently thawed in a 37 degrees C water bath. A purity of at least 90% was achieved for sorted or isolated CD4+, CD8+ and CD8+ TEMRA cells. This clonotype was found once. Its binding antigen is unknown. Nothing much larger sits one base from this clone, and base qualities are not available. On its own, one read is weak support.

Including the terminal cysteine and phenylalanine, the CDR3 comprises 14 residues. Just the 42-base CDR3 DNA is kept, in frame starting at base 1. V was cut back by 6 bases and J by 3 bases, leaving a gap of 17 bases between them. CDR1 DFQATT and CDR2 SNEGSKA were looked up in the germline V gene (reference sequence). The chain joins TRBV20-1 to TRBJ1-1, with the D gene call left open. The receptor was isolated from a human donor with Susac syndrome. Sequenced input: CD4+ T cells from PBMCs. This receptor has the CDR3 CSAKTEPYYTEAFF. DNA sequence: TGCAGTGCGAAGACGGAACCTTACTACACTGAAGCTTTCTTT.